The clone carrying this T cell receptor (beta chain) has just a few counts. The antigen is unknown. This sample was included in a study of early T cells in non-severe SARS-CoV-2 infection. For the study at large: Sequenced bulk RNA came from whole blood that was unsorted, and chains were unpaired.

cDNA molecules, individually, were tagged with unique molecular identifiers. TCRdb ran MiXCR on the 5' RACE reads and lists one entry per CDR3 protein. Seen here are tens of thousands of distinct CDR3 sequences, 12% observed once, and the top ten hold 4% to 5.5%. Whole-study findings and limits: Clonotype matching in VDJdb favored anti-spike CD8 responses and did not capture private and CD4 specificities.

V lost 2 bases and J lost 7; bases outside the gene matches: 8. CDR1 and CDR2 from the germline V gene are MNHEY and SVGAGI. CDR3 length: 15 amino acids. Sample: whole blood. The rearrangement uses TRBV6-5 and TRBJ2-7; 10 nucleotides align to TRBD2. This receptor was identified in an adult who was a healthcare worker with PCR-confirmed SARS-CoV-2 infection or an uninfected control (not recorded which). CDR3 DNA sequence: TGTGCCAGCAGTTACGGGCTAGCGGGAGCGTTTGAGCAGTACTTC. Its protein is CASSYGLAGAFEQYF.